The 25 T cell receptor beta chains in this list originate from one sample, sequenced in a study of human T cells and chemical hapten exposure. Indicated time point: healthy volunteer bleed at 2 weeks. It was unfractionated whole blood from which total RNA was extracted. Each CDR3 protein is one row after TCRdb ran MiXCR on the RACE reads. This sample yields under 95,000 distinct CDR3 sequences, of which approximately 9% are seen a single time; about 3.1% belongs to the top ten. The specimen was whole blood. The receptors derive from a female donor in good health. Some clones in this sample may be carry-over from other donors' samples.

This chain links TRBV5-1 with TRBJ1-1; 8 bases are shared with TRBD1. Germline V gene lookup returns CDR1 SGHRS and CDR2 YFSETQ. Trimming removed 1 base from V and 8 bases from J; junction bases left unmatched: 4. The CDR3 totals 13 residues. DNA for the CDR3: TGCGCCAGCAGCTTGACAGGGGGTTCGGAAGCTTTCTTT. It translates to CASSLTGGSEAFF.

This clonotype turned up a few times. This chain links TRBV20-1 with TRBJ1-1; 8 bases line up with TRBD1. Trimming cost V 5 bases and J 4 bases; bases outside gene matches: 6. The CDR3 contains 13 residues. CDR1 is DFQATT and CDR2 is SNEGSKA in the germline V gene (reference sequence). The CDR3: CSALQGAVTEAFF. In DNA, the CDR3 is TGCAGTGCTTTGCAGGGGGCGGTCACTGAAGCTTTCTTT.

The V and J genes are TRBV6-6 and TRBJ1-1; no clear D gene. The CDR3 spans 13 residues. Germline V gene data show CDR1 as MNHNY and CDR2 as SVGAGI (reference sequence). Trimming removed 2 bases from V and 4 bases from J, with 8 bases in between. Written as DNA, the CDR3 is TGTGCCAGCAGTTACCTCGACGGCACTGAAGCTTTCTTT. Protein sequence: CASSYLDGTEAFF.

The chain couples TRBV20-1 to TRBJ2-1; 10 positions agree with TRBD2. Germline V gene data show CDR1 as DFQATT and CDR2 as SNEGSKA (reference sequence). The CDR3 is 15 residues long. V shed 7 bases, J shed 1 base, and the junction held 7 bases outside the gene matches. CDR3 amino acids: CSGSEAGGSYNEQFF. The CDR3 DNA follows: TGCAGTGGTAGCGAAGCGGGAGGGTCCTACAATGAGCAGTTCTTC.

The table lists this clonotype with many counts. The V gene is TRBV12-3 or TRBV12-4, the J gene TRBJ1-5, with D unresolved. The V and J ends lost 6 bases and 7 bases respectively, with 10 bases between them. The CDR3 spans 12 residues. This CDR3 reads CASSNRVQPQHF. Here the CDR3 DNA reads TGTGCCAGCAGCAACAGAGTGCAGCCCCAGCATTTT.

The table lists this clonotype with a few counts. The V gene is TRBV27, the J gene TRBJ2-1; unclear D gene. The CDR3 contains 15 residues. V lost 0 bases, J lost 8 bases, and 14 bases lay in between. CDR1 is MNHEY, CDR2 SMNVEV, per germline (reference sequence). Here the CDR3 reads CASSLSPGLGDEQFF. The CDR3 nucleotides read TGTGCCAGCAGTTTATCGCCCGGCCTCGGCGATGAGCAGTTCTTC.

This clonotype was seen more than once but under ten times. The chain uses TRBV4-2 and TRBJ1-3; TRBD1 might be the D (5 bases). The CDR3 totals 16 residues. Germline V CDR1 and CDR2: LGHNA, YNFKEQ. Trimming removed 0 bases from V and 0 bases from J, with 9 bases in between. This CDR3 reads CASSQEHRNSGNTIYF. CDR3 nucleotides: TGTGCCAGCAGCCAAGAGCACAGGAACTCTGGAAACACCATATATTTT.

V and J are TRBV6-1 and TRBJ1-6; no reliable D call. Germline-derived CDR1 and CDR2 are MNHNS and SASEGT. The V end lost 2 bases, the J end lost 7 bases, and 9 bases lay between the germline ends. The CDR3 totals 14 residues. CDR3 DNA sequence: TGTGCCAGCAGTGAACTCGCAGAGAATTCACCCCTCCACTTT. Translation gives CASSELAENSPLHF.

This sequence joins TRBV7-2 and TRBJ1-1; 8 bases line up with TRBD1. CDR1 is SGHTA, CDR2 FQGNSA, per germline. There are 17 residues in the CDR3. V trimming: 0 bases; J trimming: 5 bases; junction bases outside the gene matches: 11. CDR3 protein: CASSLAIVGQGDTEAFF. The CDR3 DNA follows: TGTGCCAGCAGCTTAGCGATAGTAGGACAGGGAGATACTGAAGCTTTCTTT.

V and J are TRBV6-6 and TRBJ1-5; maybe TRBD1 (5 bases). CDR1 MNHNY and CDR2 SVGAGI come from the germline V gene (reference sequence). Trimming stripped 6 bases from V and 1 base from J, with 13 bases between. The CDR3 extends over 15 amino acids. The CDR3 nucleotides read TGTGCCAGCAGCTCCCCGGGGGGGAGCAATCAGCCCCAGCATTTT. This encodes CASSSPGGSNQPQHF.

This sequence joins TRBV19 and TRBJ2-3; 10 bases agree with TRBD1. Germline values: CDR1 LNHDA, CDR2 SQIVND (reference sequence). V trimming: 10 bases; J trimming: 2 bases; junction bases outside the gene matches: 6. This CDR3 is 14 amino acids long. The CDR3 reads CATGQGDTTDTQYF. CDR3 in DNA: TGTGCCACTGGACAGGGGGACACCACAGATACGCAGTATTTT.

This clonotype has just a few counts. The V call is TRBV4-1, the J call TRBJ2-7; 8 positions agree with TRBD2. J was trimmed by 4 bases and V by 1 base; bases with no gene match: 9. The germline gives CDR1 MGHRA, CDR2 YSYEKL. CDR3 length: 16 residues. Here the CDR3 reads CASSQGVAGSQYEQYF. CDR3 nucleotides: TGCGCCAGCAGCCAAGGGGTAGCGGGAAGCCAATACGAGCAGTACTTC.

V and J are TRBV5-5 and TRBJ1-3; the match to TRBD1 covers 8 bases. The CDR3 has 15 residues. In germline, CDR1 is SGHKS, CDR2 YYEKEE (reference sequence). Trimming took 3 bases from V and 3 from J; bases not matched to a gene: 5. CDR3 DNA: TGTGCCAGCAGCTCTGACAGGGGCATTGGAAACACCATATATTTT. Its protein is CASSSDRGIGNTIYF.

This clonotype was counted a few times. J is TRBJ2-3 and V is TRBV30, with D possibly called TRBD1 or TRBD2 (6 bases each). This CDR3 is 12 amino acids long. Germline V CDR1 and CDR2: GTSNPN, SVGIG (reference sequence). V lost 5 bases and J 4 bases, leaving 10 bases between the germline ends. The CDR3 bases are TGTGCCTGGGGGGGGCTGGCAGATACGCAGTATTTT. It translates to CAWGGLADTQYF.

V is TRBV20-1 and J is TRBJ1-4; D unclear. CDR3 length: 13 residues. V dropped 5 bases and J dropped 8 bases, with 15 bases sitting between them. Per the germline V gene, CDR1 is DFQATT and CDR2 is SNEGSKA (reference sequence). CDR3 bases: TGCAGTGCTGGAACCGGATCTATCGAAAAACTGTTTTTT. Its translation is CSAGTGSIEKLFF.

This clonotype was picked up a small number of times. V usage is TRBV7-2 and J usage is TRBJ2-7, with unresolved D. The V end lost 4 bases, the J end lost 4 bases, and 14 bases lay between the germline ends. Germline loops: CDR1 SGHTA, CDR2 FQGNSA. The CDR3 runs to 14 residues. CDR3 in amino acids: CASSSAQGPYEQYF. The CDR3 nucleotides read TGTGCCAGCAGCTCCGCCCAAGGCCCATACGAGCAGTACTTC.

This clonotype was counted between two and nine times. The V and J genes are TRBV3-1 and TRBJ2-4, with D possibly being TRBD2 (5 bases). Germline CDR1 is LGHDT and CDR2 is YNNKEL (reference sequence). Trimming cost V 4 bases and J 8 bases, with 15 bases left between them. The CDR3 spans 14 residues. CDR3 DNA: TGTGCCAGCAGCCCCGAAGCGGCGGAGGACATTCAGTACTTC. It encodes CASSPEAAEDIQYF.

V gene TRBV19 combines with J gene TRBJ2-2; TRBD2 aligns across 10 bases. This CDR3 has 15 residues. J lost 7 bases, V lost 3 bases, and 5 bases had no gene match. Germline CDR1 and CDR2: LNHDA and SQIVND (reference sequence). The CDR3 here is CASSIVAGGLGELFF. CDR3 nucleotides: TGTGCCAGTAGTATCGTAGCGGGGGGCCTCGGGGAGCTGTTTTTT.

This clonotype has just a few counts. The chain uses TRBV13 and TRBJ2-3; 8 bases fit TRBD2. Unmatched junction bases numbered 6, after V lost 5 bases and J lost 2 bases. Germline V gives CDR1 PRHDT, CDR2 FYEKMQ (reference sequence). The CDR3 is made up of 15 amino acids. The CDR3 DNA follows: TGTGCCAGCAGCCCCGCTAGCGGGCACACAGATACGCAGTATTTT. As protein: CASSPASGHTDTQYF.

The chain links TRBV20-1 to TRBJ2-3; D possibly corresponds to TRBD1 (6 bases). The CDR3 has 13 amino acids. V lost 6 bases to trimming and J lost 2 bases, with 12 bases between them. Per the germline V gene, CDR1 is DFQATT and CDR2 is SNEGSKA (reference sequence). CDR3 protein: CSAPGAYTDTQYF. CDR3 nucleotides: TGCAGTGCGCCAGGGGCCTACACAGATACGCAGTATTTT.

This clonotype was recorded many times. J is TRBJ2-1 and V is TRBV5-1, with D possibly TRBD2 on 6 matching bases. Trimming stripped 7 bases from V and 0 bases from J, with 17 bases between. CDR1 and CDR2 from the germline V gene are SGHRS and YFSETQ. This CDR3 is built from 16 residues. CDR3 nucleotide sequence: TGCGCCAGCTCACCTCGGGAGAGGGGCTCCTACAATGAGCAGTTCTTC. It encodes CASSPRERGSYNEQFF.

The chain carries TRBV27 and TRBJ1-1; D call uncertain. Trimming removed 6 bases at V and 4 bases at J, with 18 bases between. The CDR3 is 15 amino acids. The germline V gene has CDR1 MNHEY and CDR2 SMNVEV (reference sequence). CDR3 sequence (DNA): TGTGCCAGCAGCTATGACGCGCTTTTGACCACTGAAGCTTTCTTT. Its translation: CASSYDALLTTEAFF.

This clonotype has a handful of counts. This chain uses TRBV29-1 with TRBJ1-1, with a weak D call TRBD1 (6 bases). CDR1 SQVTM and CDR2 ANQGSEA come from the germline V gene. This CDR3 comprises 15 residues. V was pared by 3 bases and J by 1 base, with 15 bases between. CDR3 amino acids: CSVDGLGAKNTEAFF. CDR3 nucleotides: TGCAGCGTTGACGGTTTGGGGGCCAAGAACACTGAAGCTTTCTTT.

There are a few counts of this clonotype. J is TRBJ1-2 and V is TRBV20-1; D is unclear. V was cut by 2 bases and J by 4 bases, with 11 bases left in between. This CDR3 spans 13 amino acids. Germline V lookup: CDR1 DFQATT, CDR2 SNEGSKA (reference sequence). CDR3 nucleotides: TGCAGTGCTAGACCTGATACATCCTATGGCTACACCTTC. Its protein is CSARPDTSYGYTF.

The chain combines TRBV2 with TRBJ2-3, with D unresolved. The CDR3 loop spans 14 amino acids. The germline V and J ends were trimmed by 7 bases and 2 bases, with 13 bases remaining between them. Germline V gene lookup returns CDR1 SNHLY and CDR2 FYNNEI. The CDR3 DNA reads as TGTGCCAGCATTTGGACCCCTTCCACAGATACGCAGTATTTT. This codes for CASIWTPSTDTQYF.